This record covers a single T cell receptor (beta chain). The data derive from a study of neurological immune-mediated disorders. Study summary: Multiple sclerosis patients numbering about 34 comprised some 30 relapsing-remitting and 3 secondary progressive patients.

5'RACE with 10-nucleotide random UMIs produced the cDNA. TCRdb independently ran MiXCR on the 5' RACE reads; one entry per CDR3 protein. This sample has fewer than 60,000 distinct CDR3 sequences, with approximately 3.9% found just once. CDR3 length: 14 amino acids. Per germline, CDR1 LGHDT and CDR2 YNNKEL (reference sequence). Trimming cost V 4 bases and J 5 bases, with 12 bases left between them. A total of 2 million PBMCs stored at -80 degrees C provided the unsorted libraries. Sequencing was carried out using PBMCs. The origin of this receptor is a man aged 55-75 years with multiple sclerosis. The V gene is TRBV3-1, the J gene TRBJ2-1; unclear D gene. In DNA form, the CDR3 reads TGTGCCAGCAGCCCCGCCCGGCTAGACAATGAGCAGTTCTTC. Protein: CASSPARLDNEQFF.